These 32 T cell receptor beta chains were all obtained from the same sample, sequenced in a study of T cell responses to AZD1222 COVID-19 vaccine. This table comes from immunoSEQ multiplex PCR, and its TCRdb copy is limited to in-frame clones, with some not included. There are around 87,000 clones in the sample; approximately 91% occur only once, and about a fifth lies in the top ten. The source material was peripheral blood, sampled on day 0 of AZD1222 vaccination. The receptor source for this set is an adult in good health.

The chain combines TRBV6-5 with TRBJ1-2; D gene uncertain. V lost 7 bases and J lost 4, with 13 bases in between. The CDR3 runs 13 residues. In germline, CDR1 is MNHEY, CDR2 SVGAGI. CDR3: CASKRAGLYGYTF. As DNA, the CDR3 is TGTGCCAGCAAACGGGCAGGACTCTATGGCTACACCTTC.

The rearrangement links TRBV27 to TRBJ1-1; tentatively, D is TRBD1 (5 bases). With 6 bases removed from V and 0 bases from J, the gap between germline ends came to 20 bases. Germline CDR1 reads MNHEY; CDR2 reads SMNVEV (reference sequence). This CDR3 region has 17 residues. CDR3 sequence reads: CASRPVGGRQMNTEAFF. In DNA form, the CDR3 reads TGTGCCAGCAGACCCGTCGGGGGACGGCAGATGAACACTGAAGCTTTCTTT.

V and J are TRBV30 and TRBJ1-3; D is undetermined. V was pared by 6 bases and J by 1 base, with 10 bases between. The length of the CDR3 is 13 residues. Looked up from germline, CDR1 is GTSNPN and CDR2 is SVGIG (reference sequence). The CDR3 nucleotides are TGTGCCTGCCGGGAGGGATCTGGAAACACCATATATTTT. It encodes CACREGSGNTIYF.

This clone was recorded a few times. V usage is TRBV19 and J usage is TRBJ1-6; D gene ambiguous. Trimming removed 6 bases at V and 7 bases at J, with 16 bases between. CDR1 and CDR2 from the germline V gene are LNHDA and SQIVND (reference sequence). There are 15 residues in the CDR3. This chain's CDR3 is CASRAADGFNSPLHF. Here the CDR3 DNA reads TGTGCCAGTAGAGCGGCTGATGGTTTCAATTCACCCCTCCACTTT.

The DNA for the CDR3 is TGTGCCAGCAGTGCCGGGCGGGCTATGCAAGAGACCCAGTACTTC. Residues: CASSAGRAMQETQYF. The chain couples TRBV2 to TRBJ2-5, with D maybe TRBD2 (5 bases). The germline CDR1 and CDR2 sequences are SNHLY and FYNNEI. Trimming took off 4 bases at V and 2 bases at J, with 14 bases between the two ends. The CDR3 is made up of 15 amino acids.

The chain employs TRBV6-6 and TRBJ1-3; 9 nucleotides align to TRBD1. Germline trimming cut 5 bases from V and 4 bases from J; bases unmatched to any gene: 6. The V gene's germline CDR1 is MNHNY and CDR2 SVGAGI (reference sequence). CDR3 length: 15 residues. In DNA form, the CDR3 reads TGTGCCAGCAGTCCTACAGGGGGCATAGGAAACACCATATATTTT. It is translated as CASSPTGGIGNTIYF.

The rearrangement links TRBV5-1 to TRBJ1-6; tentatively, D is TRBD1 (5 bases). Germline V CDR1 and CDR2: SGHRS, YFSETQ. The CDR3 extends over 14 amino acids. Trimming stripped 0 bases from V and 11 bases from J, with 12 bases between. Here the CDR3 DNA reads TGCGCCAGCAGCTTGGGATCAGGGCGAACACCCCTCCACTTT. Amino acids: CASSLGSGRTPLHF.

J is TRBJ2-7 and V is TRBV27, with 12 nucleotides matching TRBD2. V dropped 0 bases and J dropped 6; count of bases not matched to a gene: 0. The germline gives CDR1 MNHEY, CDR2 SMNVEV (reference sequence). This CDR3 region has 14 residues. The DNA of the CDR3 is TGTGCCAGCAGTTTATCGACTAGCGGGGGCGAGCAGTACTTC. Translated, it gives CASSLSTSGGEQYF.

The chain couples TRBV18 to TRBJ1-5; D is unresolved. Between the trimmed V and J ends, which lost 2 bases and 6 bases, there was a span of 14 bases. In germline, CDR1 is KGHSH, CDR2 LQKENI. This CDR3 is 15 amino acids long. CDR3 DNA sequence: TGTGCCAGCTCACCAGGGCCCCAGGTTGGTCAGCCCCAGCATTTT. Protein product: CASSPGPQVGQPQHF.

The rearrangement joins TRBV3-1 (or the pseudogene TRBV3-2) to TRBJ2-1, with 9 bases that match TRBD2. The CDR3 has 18 residues. Germline lookup yields CDR1 LGHDT and CDR2 YNNKEL (reference sequence). Trimming at V came to 0 bases and at J to 9 bases, leaving 15 bases not matched to a gene. This CDR3 reads CASSQEVIPAGGQGEQFF. The CDR3 nucleotides read TGTGCCAGCAGCCAAGAAGTGATTCCCGCGGGGGGGCAAGGTGAGCAGTTCTTC.

The chain couples TRBV25-1 to TRBJ1-3, with 7 bases matching TRBD1. CDR3 length: 15 residues. The trim removed 5 bases at V and 3 bases at J, leaving 7 bases unmatched. Germline V gene data show CDR1 as MGHDK and CDR2 as SYGVNS. The chain's CDR3 is CASSFSDRVGNTIYF. CDR3 nucleotide sequence: TGTGCCAGCAGTTTCTCCGACAGGGTTGGAAACACCATATATTTT.

The chain's CDR3 is CASTPDRSYEQYF. The CDR3 DNA follows: TGTGCCAGCACCCCGGACAGATCCTACGAGCAGTACTTC. V and J are TRBV18 and TRBJ2-7; a weak D match, TRBD1 (6 bases). The V end lost 8 bases, the J end lost 1 base, and 12 bases lay between the germline ends. The CDR3 is made up of 13 amino acids. The V gene's germline CDR1 is KGHSH and CDR2 LQKENI.

This chain connects TRBV19 to TRBJ2-3; 7 nucleotides line up with TRBD2. V lost 5 bases to trimming and J lost 1 base; unmatched junction nucleotides: 6. CDR3 length: 15 amino acids. In germline, CDR1 is LNHDA, CDR2 SQIVND (reference sequence). The CDR3 reads CASSPLSGGTDTQYF. The DNA of the CDR3 is TGTGCCAGTAGTCCGCTAAGCGGGGGCACAGATACGCAGTATTTT.

The V call is TRBV5-1, the J call TRBJ2-6; a possible D gene is TRBD2 (5 bases). Trimming left V 1 base short and J 2 bases short, with 10 bases between. CDR1 and CDR2 (germline): SGHRS, YFSETQ. CDR3 length: 16 residues. CDR3 amino acids: CASSLTVGAGANVLTF. DNA for the CDR3: TGCGCCAGCAGCTTGACTGTCGGGGCTGGGGCCAACGTCCTGACTTTC.

The chain links TRBV5-4 to TRBJ1-3, with 7 bases matching TRBD1. V dropped 6 bases and J dropped 2; count of bases not matched to a gene: 5. The CDR3 sequence is 14 residues long. CDR1 and CDR2 from the germline V gene are SGHNT and YYREEE (reference sequence). The CDR3 loop reads CASTETGPGNTIYF. DNA of the CDR3: TGTGCCAGCACGGAGACAGGGCCTGGAAACACCATATATTTT.

This rearrangement joins TRBV19 to TRBJ2-7; 7 nucleotides line up with TRBD1. Germline V CDR1 and CDR2: LNHDA, SQIVND (reference sequence). This CDR3 is 16 amino acids long. V lost 2 bases to trimming and J lost 2 bases; unmatched junction nucleotides: 9. The CDR3 sequence is CASSIRTGPRPYEQYF. CDR3 coding DNA: TGTGCCAGTAGTATACGGACAGGACCTCGTCCCTACGAGCAGTACTTC.

About this clone: One junction end does not reproduce the germline sequence, and a read error may be involved. The chain combines TRBV7-7 with TRBJ2-3; 10 bases are a match to TRBD1. Per the germline V gene, CDR1 is SSHAT and CDR2 is FNYEAQ (reference sequence). The CDR3 is made up of 16 amino acids. The CDR3 bases are TGTGCTAGCAGCTTGGGACAGGGGATTGCCACAGATACGCAGTATTTT. Its protein is CASSLGQGIATDTQYF.

The J gene is TRBJ1-5, the V gene TRBV28; D is uncertain. Germline values: CDR1 MDHEN, CDR2 SYDVKM. CDR3 length: 13 amino acids. Trimming left V 2 bases short and J 9 bases short, with 11 bases between. The CDR3 DNA reads as TGTGCCAGCAGTTTAGAGGCTAGTCGGCCCCAGCATTTT. This encodes CASSLEASRPQHF. Using reference TRBV28 and TRBJ1-5 for the parts outside the CDR3, the full variable domain is DVKVTQSSRYLVKRTGEKVFLECVQDMDHENMFWYRQDPGLGLRLIYFSYDVKMKEKGDIPEGYSVSREKKERFSLILESASTNQTSMYLCASSLEASRPQHFGDGTRLSIL.

The chain carries TRBV7-2 and TRBJ1-2; D unclear. Trimming took off 6 bases at V and 0 bases at J, with 17 bases between the two ends. The V gene's germline CDR1 is SGHTA and CDR2 FQGNSA. The CDR3 covers 16 residues. CDR3 coding DNA: TGTGCCAGCAGAATAAGCGGAGGTGGAGCTAACTATGGCTACACCTTC. It codes for CASRISGGGANYGYTF. Full variable domain (rest looked up from reference TRBV7-2 and TRBJ1-2): GAGVSQSPSNKVTEKGKDVELRCDPISGHTALYWYRQSLGQGLEFLIYFQGNSAPDKSGLPSDRFSAERTGGSVSTLTIQRTQQEDSAVYLCASRISGGGANYGYTFGSGTRLTVV.

The chain carries TRBV6-5 and TRBJ1-5; D remains ambiguous. V lost 6 bases, J lost 6 bases, and 9 bases lay in between. The V gene's germline CDR1 is MNHEY and CDR2 SVGAGI. The CDR3 is 12 amino acids. In nucleotides, the CDR3 is TGTGCCAGCAGCCGCGCCTCTCAGCCCCAGCATTTT. Protein: CASSRASQPQHF.

The chain uses TRBV6-1 and TRBJ1-4; D is undetermined. CDR3 length: 13 amino acids. V was trimmed by 2 bases and J by 8 bases, leaving 9 bases between them. Per the germline V gene, CDR1 is MNHNS and CDR2 is SASEGT. This CDR3 reads CASSEQVREKLFF. CDR3 DNA sequence: TGTGCCAGCAGTGAACAGGTCCGAGAAAAACTGTTTTTT.

The V gene is TRBV18, the J gene TRBJ2-2; tentatively, D is TRBD2 (5 bases). The CDR3 has 17 residues. Trimming shortened V by 3 bases and J by 1 base, and 15 bases separated the two germline ends. CDR1 KGHSH and CDR2 LQKENI come from the germline V gene. CDR3 region: CASSPSLGALNTGELFF. The CDR3 DNA follows: TGTGCCAGCTCACCCTCCCTGGGAGCTCTGAACACCGGGGAGCTGTTTTTT. The full variable domain, in which reference TRBV18 and TRBJ2-2 provide the parts outside the CDR3, is NAGVMQNPRHLVRRRGQEARLRCSPMKGHSHVYWYRQLPEEGLKFMVYLQKENIIDESGMPKERFSAEFPKEGPSILRIQQVVRGDSAAYFCASSPSLGALNTGELFFGEGSRLTVL.

The rearrangement uses TRBV7-3 and TRBJ2-1; D is perhaps TRBD2 (7 bases). Germline assignment: CDR1 SGHTA and CDR2 FQGTGA. This CDR3 has 16 amino acids. The V and J ends lost 5 bases and 0 bases respectively, with 14 bases between them. The CDR3 coding sequence is TGTGCCAGCAGCCCGGAGGGGGGGAGCTCCTACAATGAGCAGTTCTTC. It codes for CASSPEGGSSYNEQFF.

V gene TRBV20-1 combines with J gene TRBJ1-5; D gene uncertain. The CDR3 spans 10 residues. Trimming pared 3 bases from V and 11 bases from J, leaving 8 bases between. Germline-derived CDR1 and CDR2 are DFQATT and SNEGSKA (reference sequence). The CDR3 region has the DNA TGCAGTGCTAGTATAAGGGCCCAGCATTTT. Protein product: CSASIRAQHF.

This clone was observed a few times. J is TRBJ2-3 and V is TRBV5-1; D is unresolved. The V gene lost 4 bases and the J gene lost 2 bases, with 11 bases spanning the gap. Germline values: CDR1 SGHRS, CDR2 YFSETQ. The CDR3 covers 14 residues. For the CDR3, the DNA is TGCGCCAGCAGCCGAGACCAGGCCACAGATACGCAGTATTTT. It is translated as CASSRDQATDTQYF.

This chain joins TRBV4-2 and TRBJ2-2, with D maybe TRBD1 (5 bases). This CDR3 region has 16 residues. Germline V lookup: CDR1 LGHNA, CDR2 YNFKEQ. V was trimmed by 0 bases and J by 0 bases, leaving 8 bases between them. This CDR3 reads CASSQETATNTGELFF. For the CDR3, the DNA is TGTGCCAGCAGCCAAGAGACAGCTACGAACACCGGGGAGCTGTTTTTT.

The chain is built from TRBV6-5 and TRBJ1-1; no clear D. This CDR3 has 11 residues. Germline V gene sequence: CDR1 MNHEY, CDR2 SVGAGI. The V end lost 2 bases, the J end lost 4 bases, and 2 bases lay between the germline ends. In DNA form, the CDR3 reads TGTGCCAGCAGTTACGGCACTGAAGCTTTCTTT. This encodes CASSYGTEAFF.

The chain links TRBV7-2 to TRBJ1-2; D is uncertain. This CDR3 is built from 14 residues. V was trimmed by 5 bases and J by 1 base, leaving 11 bases between them. Per the germline V gene, CDR1 is SGHTA and CDR2 is FQGNSA. In DNA, the CDR3 is TGTGCCAGCAGCCCCTCCTCGATTAACTATGGCTACACCTTC. It specifies CASSPSSINYGYTF. Complete variable domain (other parts from reference TRBV7-2 and TRBJ1-2): GAGVSQSPSNKVTEKGKDVELRCDPISGHTALYWYRQSLGQGLEFLIYFQGNSAPDKSGLPSDRFSAERTGGSVSTLTIQRTQQEDSAVYLCASSPSSINYGYTFGSGTRLTVV.

V gene TRBV7-9 combines with J gene TRBJ2-7, with D perhaps TRBD1 or TRBD2 (5 bases each). V lost 6 bases to trimming and J lost 3 bases, with 21 bases between them. The CDR3 length is 16 residues. CDR1 and CDR2 from the germline V gene are SEHNR and FQNEAQ (reference sequence). In nucleotides, the CDR3 is TGTGCCAGCAGGAAAACAGGATCGGGAATATACTACGAGCAGTACTTC. It yields the protein CASRKTGSGIYYEQYF. The full variable domain, in which reference TRBV7-9 and TRBJ2-7 provide the parts outside the CDR3, is DTGVSQNPRHKITKRGQNVTFRCDPISEHNRLYWYRQTLGQGPEFLTYFQNEAQLEKSRLLSDRFSAERPKGSFSTLEIQRTEQGDSAMYLCASRKTGSGIYYEQYFGPGTRLTVT.

The genes are TRBV21-1 and TRBJ1-5; the D call TRBD1 from the table was never checked on the DNA. TRBV21-1 is a recognized pseudogene. The CDR3 is made up of 17 amino acids. In DNA, the CDR3 is TGTGCCAGCAGCATTAATCCTACGCGACAGGGGACTCAGCCCCAGCATTTT. Its translation: CASSINPTRQGTQPQHF.

This clone appeared a few times. The V call is TRBV18, the J call TRBJ1-5, with TRBD1 identical over 7 bases. Germline trimming cut 3 bases from V and 4 bases from J; bases unmatched to any gene: 3. The CDR3 is made up of 14 amino acids. In germline, CDR1 is KGHSH, CDR2 LQKENI. CDR3 residues: CASSPQGGNQPQHF. CDR3 coding DNA: TGTGCCAGCTCACCCCAGGGGGGTAATCAGCCCCAGCATTTT.

The chain links TRBV19 to TRBJ2-2; possibly TRBD1 or TRBD2 for D (6 bases each). CDR3 length equals 16 residues. V was cut by 3 bases and J by 1 base, with 12 bases left in between. Germline loops: CDR1 LNHDA, CDR2 SQIVND (reference sequence). The DNA for the CDR3 is TGTGCCAGTAGTATTGTAGGGGGGCGGAACACCGGGGAGCTGTTTTTT. It yields the protein CASSIVGGRNTGELFF.